The rows below give T cell receptor beta chains drawn from one sample of a study of CD8 T cells in Susac syndrome. TCRdb ran MiXCR on the immunoSEQ multiplex PCR reads and lists one entry per CDR3 protein. Here the sample spans roughly 150,000 distinct CDR3 sequences, approximately 96% being singletons. Sequenced sample: CD4+ T cells from PBMCs. The origin of the receptors is a human donor with Susac syndrome. Each CDR3 is given with its conserved first and last residue. A D gene is named only where the DNA matches it firmly. Size values are once, few and many counts, or a class for expanded clones, and some rows have none.

V	length	size	J	D	CDR3	DNA
TRBV19	12	-	TRBJ2-1	TRBD1	CATTDRLNEQFF	TGTGCCACTACGGACAGGTTGAATGAGCAGTTCTTC
TRBV7-9	15	-	TRBJ2-1	-	CASSSSGERYNEQFF	TGTGCCAGCAGCTCCTCTGGGGAAAGATACAATGAGCAGTTCTTC
TRBV20-1	13	-	TRBJ2-3	-	CSARVGRTDTQYF	TGCAGTGCTAGAGTGGGCCGCACAGATACGCAGTATTTT
TRBV6-1	14	-	TRBJ1-5	-	CASSFGGGDQPQHF	TGTGCCAGCAGTTTCGGGGGTGGGGATCAGCCCCAGCATTTT
TRBV25-1	14	-	TRBJ2-1	-	CASSVGNTLNEQFF	TGTGCCAGCAGTGTAGGAAATACCCTGAATGAGCAGTTCTTC
TRBV20-1	15	-	TRBJ2-7	TRBD2	CSATKSAGGGYEQYF	TGCAGTGCGACGAAATCAGCGGGGGGAGGCTACGAGCAGTACTTC
TRBV14	12	-	TRBJ2-5	TRBD2	CASRGLAETQYF	TGTGCCAGCAGGGGACTAGCAGAGACCCAGTACTTC
TRBV20-1	17	-	TRBJ2-1	TRBD2	CSASPLAGGNAYNEQFF	TGCAGTGCTAGTCCGCTAGCGGGGGGGAACGCCTACAATGAGCAGTTCTTC
TRBV19	14	-	TRBJ2-7	-	CASSTGSILDEQYF	TGTGCCAGTAGTACTGGGTCAATCCTAGACGAGCAGTACTTC
TRBV23-1	16	-	TRBJ2-5	-	CASRGRQGGGQETQYF	TGCGCCAGCAGGGGCCGACAGGGAGGTGGCCAAGAGACCCAGTACTTC
TRBV12-3/TRBV12-4	16	-	TRBJ2-5	TRBD2	CASSSTPAGRGETQYF	TGTGCCAGCAGTTCTACCCCAGCGGGGCGGGGTGAGACCCAGTACTTC
TRBV7-9	14	-	TRBJ1-6	-	CASSLEGLGSPLHF	TGTGCCAGCAGCTTAGAAGGGTTAGGGTCACCCCTCCACTTT
TRBV4-2	16	-	TRBJ2-3	-	CASSQVAGSVTDTQYF	TGTGCCAGCAGCCAAGTTGCGGGGTCTGTCACAGATACGCAGTATTTT
TRBV10-2	13	-	TRBJ1-6	-	CASQAGENSPLHF	TGCGCCAGCCAGGCAGGCGAGAATTCACCCCTCCACTTT
TRBV29-1	10	-	TRBJ2-1	-	CSGGPEGQFF	TGCAGCGGAGGACCCGAAGGACAGTTCTTC
TRBV15	13	-	TRBJ2-7	-	CATSTGIGYEQYF	TGTGCCACCAGCACGGGGATAGGCTACGAGCAGTACTTC
TRBV27	16	-	TRBJ2-7	TRBD1	CASSLVGQGRTYEQYF	TGTGCCAGCAGTTTGGTAGGACAGGGGCGAACCTACGAGCAGTACTTC
TRBV5-6	15	-	TRBJ2-3	TRBD2	CASSSGLVGKDTQYF	TGTGCCAGCAGCTCCGGACTAGTCGGTAAAGATACGCAGTATTTT
TRBV4-3	14	-	TRBJ2-5	-	CASSQDERVETQYF	TGCGCCAGCAGCCAAGATGAGAGGGTGGAGACCCAGTACTTC
TRBV20-1	13	once	TRBJ2-3	TRBD2	CSAHLAGTDTQYF	TGCAGTGCTCATCTAGCGGGCACAGATACGCAGTATTTT